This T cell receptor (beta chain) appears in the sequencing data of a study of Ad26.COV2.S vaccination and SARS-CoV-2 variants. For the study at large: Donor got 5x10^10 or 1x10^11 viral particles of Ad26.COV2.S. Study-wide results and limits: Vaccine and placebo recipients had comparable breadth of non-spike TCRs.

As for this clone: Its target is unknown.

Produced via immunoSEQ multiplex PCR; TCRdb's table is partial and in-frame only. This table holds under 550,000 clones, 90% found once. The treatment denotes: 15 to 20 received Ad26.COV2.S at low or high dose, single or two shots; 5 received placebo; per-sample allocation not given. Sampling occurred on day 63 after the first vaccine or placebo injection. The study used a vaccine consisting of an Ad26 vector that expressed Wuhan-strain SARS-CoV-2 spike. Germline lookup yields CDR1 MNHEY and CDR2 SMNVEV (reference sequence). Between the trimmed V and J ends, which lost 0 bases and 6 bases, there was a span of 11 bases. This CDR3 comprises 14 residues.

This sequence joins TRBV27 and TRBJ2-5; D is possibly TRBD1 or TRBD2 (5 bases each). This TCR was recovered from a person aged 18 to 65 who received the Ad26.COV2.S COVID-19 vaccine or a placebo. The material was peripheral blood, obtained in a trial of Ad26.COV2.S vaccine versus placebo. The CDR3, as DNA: TGTGCCAGCAGTTTATCTGGGGGTCGAAAGACCCAGTACTTC. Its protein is CASSLSGGRKTQYF.